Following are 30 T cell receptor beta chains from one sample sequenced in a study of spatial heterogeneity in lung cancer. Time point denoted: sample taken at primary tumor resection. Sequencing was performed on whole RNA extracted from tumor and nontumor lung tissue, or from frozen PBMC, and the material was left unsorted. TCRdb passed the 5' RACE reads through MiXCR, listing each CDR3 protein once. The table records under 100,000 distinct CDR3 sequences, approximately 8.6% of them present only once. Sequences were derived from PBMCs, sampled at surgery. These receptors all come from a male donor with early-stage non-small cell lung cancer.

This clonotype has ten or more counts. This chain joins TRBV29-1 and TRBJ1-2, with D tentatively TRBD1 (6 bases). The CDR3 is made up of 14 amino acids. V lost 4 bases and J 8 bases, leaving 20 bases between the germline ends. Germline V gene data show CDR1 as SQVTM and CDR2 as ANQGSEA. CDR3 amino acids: CSVARIRDMRGYTF. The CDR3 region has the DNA TGCAGCGTTGCACGAATCCGGGACATGAGAGGCTACACCTTC.

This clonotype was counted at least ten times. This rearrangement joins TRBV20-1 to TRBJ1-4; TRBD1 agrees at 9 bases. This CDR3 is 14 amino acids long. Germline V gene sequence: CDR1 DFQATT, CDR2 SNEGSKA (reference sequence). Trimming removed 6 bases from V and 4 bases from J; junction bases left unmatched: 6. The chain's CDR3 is CSATGQGLNEKLFF. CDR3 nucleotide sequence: TGCAGTGCCACGGGACAGGGACTTAATGAAAAACTGTTTTTT.

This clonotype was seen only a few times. The CDR3 DNA reads TGTGCCAGCAGCTGGACTAGCGGGAGTGCAGATACGCAGTATTTT. It is translated as CASSWTSGSADTQYF. The chain has TRBV5-4 and TRBJ2-3, with 13 bases lining up with TRBD2. The trim removed 3 bases at V and 4 bases at J, leaving 2 bases unmatched. CDR1 and CDR2 (germline): SGHNT, YYREEE (reference sequence). This CDR3 has 15 residues.

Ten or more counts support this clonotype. Here the CDR3 reads CAITGTGNYNEQFF. The CDR3 coding sequence is TGTGCCATCACAGGGACAGGGAACTACAATGAGCAGTTCTTC. The chain carries TRBV10-3 and TRBJ2-1, with 9 bases matching TRBD1. CDR3 length: 14 amino acids. The V segment lost 7 bases and the J segment 3 bases; nucleotides outside the gene matches: 4. The germline V gene has CDR1 ENHRY and CDR2 SYGVKD.

CDR3 DNA: TGCAGTGCTAGAGATCGGCGAGGATCAAGTCAGCCCCAGCATTTT. This encodes CSARDRRGSSQPQHF. This rearrangement joins TRBV20-1 to TRBJ1-5; no clear D. The CDR3 is made up of 15 amino acids. Germline V CDR1 and CDR2: DFQATT, SNEGSKA (reference sequence). V lost 0 bases and J 6 bases, leaving 15 bases between the germline ends.

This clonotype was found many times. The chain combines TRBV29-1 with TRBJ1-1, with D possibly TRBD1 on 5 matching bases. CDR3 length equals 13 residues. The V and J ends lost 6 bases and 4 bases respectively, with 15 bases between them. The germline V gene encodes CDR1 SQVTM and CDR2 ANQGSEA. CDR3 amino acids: CSVDPGRGTEAFF. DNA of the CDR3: TGCAGCGTGGATCCGGGACGAGGCACTGAAGCTTTCTTT.

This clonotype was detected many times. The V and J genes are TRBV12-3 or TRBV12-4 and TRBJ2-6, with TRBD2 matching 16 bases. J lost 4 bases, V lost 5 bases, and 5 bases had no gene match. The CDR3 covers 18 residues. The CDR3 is CASSVGLAGGPGANVLTF. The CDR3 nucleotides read TGTGCCAGCAGTGTGGGACTAGCGGGAGGGCCGGGGGCCAACGTCCTGACTTTC.

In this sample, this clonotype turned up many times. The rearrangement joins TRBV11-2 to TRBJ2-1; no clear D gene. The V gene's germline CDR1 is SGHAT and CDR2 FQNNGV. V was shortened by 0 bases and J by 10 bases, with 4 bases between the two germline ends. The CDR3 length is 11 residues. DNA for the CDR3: TGTGCCAGCAGCTTAGAGGCGGAGCAGTTCTTC. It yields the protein CASSLEAEQFF.

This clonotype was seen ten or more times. The DNA for the CDR3 is TGCCATGGGGGGATTCGGGCCAAAAACATTCAGTACTTC. It yields the protein CHGGIRAKNIQYF. The chain couples TRBV20-1 to TRBJ2-4; D is possibly TRBD2 (6 bases). Per the germline V gene, CDR1 is DFQATT and CDR2 is SNEGSKA (reference sequence). The CDR3 extends over 13 amino acids.

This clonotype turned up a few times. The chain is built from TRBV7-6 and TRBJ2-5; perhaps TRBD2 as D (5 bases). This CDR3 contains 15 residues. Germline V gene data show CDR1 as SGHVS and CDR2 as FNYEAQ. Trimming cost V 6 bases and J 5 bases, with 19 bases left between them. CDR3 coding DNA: TGTGCCAGCAGTCTGGGGTTTGACCGCGGGGAGACCCAGTACTTC. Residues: CASSLGFDRGETQYF.

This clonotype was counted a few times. DNA of the CDR3: TGTGCCAGCAGTGAATTAGAAAGGGAAAATGAAAAACTGTTTTTT. As protein: CASSELERENEKLFF. This chain joins TRBV25-1 and TRBJ1-4; D gene uncertain. The CDR3 spans 15 residues. Germline V gene data show CDR1 as MGHDK and CDR2 as SYGVNS. V gave up 1 base and J gave up 5 bases, with 11 bases separating them.

The CDR3 DNA is TGCAGTGCTAGAGATCCTGGCAGGGATAATCAGCCCCAGCATTTT. It is translated as CSARDPGRDNQPQHF. The rearrangement links TRBV20-1 to TRBJ1-5; D perhaps matches TRBD1 (5 bases). The CDR3 consists of 15 residues. Trimming stripped 0 bases from V and 4 bases from J, with 13 bases between. CDR1 is DFQATT, CDR2 SNEGSKA, per germline (reference sequence).

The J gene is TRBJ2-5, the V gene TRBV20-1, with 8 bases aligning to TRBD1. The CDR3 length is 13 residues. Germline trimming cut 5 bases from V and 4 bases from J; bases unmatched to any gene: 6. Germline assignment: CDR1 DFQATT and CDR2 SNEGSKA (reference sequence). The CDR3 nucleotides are TGCAGTGCTTTAGGACAGGGTGGAGAGACCCAGTACTTC. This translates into CSALGQGGETQYF.

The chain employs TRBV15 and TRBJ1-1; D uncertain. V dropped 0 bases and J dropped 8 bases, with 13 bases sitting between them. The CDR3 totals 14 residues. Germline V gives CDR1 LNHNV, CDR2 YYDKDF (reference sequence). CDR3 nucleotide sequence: TGTGCCACCAGCAGAGATGGGTCGGGGAAAGAAGCTTTCTTT. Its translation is CATSRDGSGKEAFF.

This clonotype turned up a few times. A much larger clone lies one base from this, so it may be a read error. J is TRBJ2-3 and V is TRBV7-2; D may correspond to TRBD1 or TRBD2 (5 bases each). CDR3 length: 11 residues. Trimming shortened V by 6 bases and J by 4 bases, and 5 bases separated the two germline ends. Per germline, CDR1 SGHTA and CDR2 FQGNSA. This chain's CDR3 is CASRGADTQYF. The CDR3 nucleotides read TGTGCCAGCAGGGGGGCAGATACGCAGTATTTT.

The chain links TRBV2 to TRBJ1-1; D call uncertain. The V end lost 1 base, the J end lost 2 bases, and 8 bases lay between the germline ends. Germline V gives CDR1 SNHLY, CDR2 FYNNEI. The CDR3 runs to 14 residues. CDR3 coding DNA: TGTGCCAGCAGTGAAGATTTCGGTAACACTGAAGCTTTCTTT. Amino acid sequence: CASSEDFGNTEAFF.

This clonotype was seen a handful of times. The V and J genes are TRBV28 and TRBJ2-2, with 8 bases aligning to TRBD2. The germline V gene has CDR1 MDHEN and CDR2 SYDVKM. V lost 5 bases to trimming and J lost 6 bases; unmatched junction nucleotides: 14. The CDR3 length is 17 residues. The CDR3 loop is CASSPPTGGYGAGELFF. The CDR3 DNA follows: TGTGCCAGCAGTCCCCCAACGGGAGGGTACGGTGCCGGGGAGCTGTTTTTT.

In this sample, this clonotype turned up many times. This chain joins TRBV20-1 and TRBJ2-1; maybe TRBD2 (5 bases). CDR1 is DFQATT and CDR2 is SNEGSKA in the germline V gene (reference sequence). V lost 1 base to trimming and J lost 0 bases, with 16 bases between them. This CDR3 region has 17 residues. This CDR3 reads CSARVSDGVSSYNEQFF. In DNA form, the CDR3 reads TGCAGTGCTAGAGTCTCGGACGGGGTGAGCTCCTACAATGAGCAGTTCTTC.

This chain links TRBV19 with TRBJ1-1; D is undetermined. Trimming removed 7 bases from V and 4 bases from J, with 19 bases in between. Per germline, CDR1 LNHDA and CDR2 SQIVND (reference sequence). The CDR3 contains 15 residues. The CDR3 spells CASTLGVGSSTEAFF. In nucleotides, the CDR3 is TGTGCCAGTACCCTCGGGGTAGGGTCGAGCACTGAAGCTTTCTTT.

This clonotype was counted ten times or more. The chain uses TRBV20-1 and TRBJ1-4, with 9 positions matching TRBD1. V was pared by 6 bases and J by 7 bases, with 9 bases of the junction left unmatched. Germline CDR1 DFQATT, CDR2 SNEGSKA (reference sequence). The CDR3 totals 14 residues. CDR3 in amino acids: CSAQDRGVSEKLFF. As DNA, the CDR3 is TGCAGTGCCCAGGACAGGGGCGTGAGTGAAAAACTGTTTTTT.

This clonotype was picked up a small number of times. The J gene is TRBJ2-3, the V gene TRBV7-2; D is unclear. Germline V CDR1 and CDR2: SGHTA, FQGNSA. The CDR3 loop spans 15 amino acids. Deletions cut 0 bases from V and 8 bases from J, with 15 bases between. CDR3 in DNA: TGTGCCAGCAGCTTAGCTGGGCCGAAATTAGGTACGCAGTATTTT. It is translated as CASSLAGPKLGTQYF.

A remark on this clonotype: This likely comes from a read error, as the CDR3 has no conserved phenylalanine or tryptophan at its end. The CDR3 region is CASSATDFGNQPQHL. The CDR3 DNA sequence: TGTGCCAGCAGCGCTACAGATTTCGGCAATCAGCCCCAGCATCTT. This chain joins TRBV9 and TRBJ1-5; D is undetermined. V lost 3 bases to trimming and J lost 2 bases, with 12 bases between them. This CDR3 has 15 residues. Germline CDR1 reads SGDLS; CDR2 reads YYNGEE.

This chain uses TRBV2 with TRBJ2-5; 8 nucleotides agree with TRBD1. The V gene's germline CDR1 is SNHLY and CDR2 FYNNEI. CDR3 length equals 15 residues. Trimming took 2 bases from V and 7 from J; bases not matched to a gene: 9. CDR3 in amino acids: CASSERVDRGATQYF. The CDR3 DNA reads TGTGCCAGCAGTGAAAGGGTTGACAGGGGTGCGACCCAGTACTTC.

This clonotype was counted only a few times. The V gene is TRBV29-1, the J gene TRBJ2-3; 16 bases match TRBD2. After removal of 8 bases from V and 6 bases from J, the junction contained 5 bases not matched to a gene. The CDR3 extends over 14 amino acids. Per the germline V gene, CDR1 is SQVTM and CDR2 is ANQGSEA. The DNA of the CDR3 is TGCAGCTCGGGACTAGCGGGGGGGCCGGATACGCAGTATTTT. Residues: CSSGLAGGPDTQYF.

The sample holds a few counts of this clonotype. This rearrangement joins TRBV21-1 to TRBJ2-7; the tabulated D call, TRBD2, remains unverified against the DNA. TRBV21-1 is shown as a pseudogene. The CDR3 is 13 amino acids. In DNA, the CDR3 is TGTGCCACCGCGTCCAGTCCAACCTACGAGCAGTACTTC. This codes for CATASSPTYEQYF.

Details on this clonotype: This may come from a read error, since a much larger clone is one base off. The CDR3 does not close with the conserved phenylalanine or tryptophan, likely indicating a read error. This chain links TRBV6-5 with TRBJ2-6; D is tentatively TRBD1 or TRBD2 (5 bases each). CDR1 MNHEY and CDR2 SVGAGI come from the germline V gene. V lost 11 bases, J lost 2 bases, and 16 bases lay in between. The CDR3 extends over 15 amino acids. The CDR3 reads CAAKHQGAGANVLTL. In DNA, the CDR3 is TGTGCCGCCAAACACCAGGGAGCTGGGGCCAACGTCCTGACTCTC.

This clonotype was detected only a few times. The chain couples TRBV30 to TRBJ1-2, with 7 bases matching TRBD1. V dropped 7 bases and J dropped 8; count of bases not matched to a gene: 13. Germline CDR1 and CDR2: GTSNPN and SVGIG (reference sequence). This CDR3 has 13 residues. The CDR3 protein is CASNRGSKEGYTF. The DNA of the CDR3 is TGTGCCTCTAACAGGGGCTCTAAAGAAGGCTACACCTTC.

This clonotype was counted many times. CDR3 region: CASNAWGQGINQPQHF. The CDR3 DNA reads as TGTGCCAGCAACGCATGGGGACAGGGAATAAATCAGCCCCAGCATTTT. The chain is built from TRBV27 and TRBJ1-5, with 9 nucleotides matching TRBD1. This CDR3 is 16 amino acids long. V dropped 7 bases and J dropped 4; count of bases not matched to a gene: 11. CDR1 MNHEY and CDR2 SMNVEV come from the germline V gene (reference sequence).

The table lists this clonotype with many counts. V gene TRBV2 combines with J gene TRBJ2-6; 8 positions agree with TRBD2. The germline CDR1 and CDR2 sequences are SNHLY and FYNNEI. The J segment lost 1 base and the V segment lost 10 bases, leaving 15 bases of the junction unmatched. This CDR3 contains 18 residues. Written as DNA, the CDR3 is TGTGCCACCGGGCGGGGGGCCCTGACTCTTTCTGGGGCCAACGTCCTGACTTTC. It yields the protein CATGRGALTLSGANVLTF.

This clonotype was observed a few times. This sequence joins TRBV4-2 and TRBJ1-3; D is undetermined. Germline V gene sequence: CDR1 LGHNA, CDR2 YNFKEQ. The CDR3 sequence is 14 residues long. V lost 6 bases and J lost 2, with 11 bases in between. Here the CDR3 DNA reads TGTGCCAGCAGTCAGACCGACCCTGGAAACACCATATATTTT. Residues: CASSQTDPGNTIYF.